This T cell receptor (beta chain) was sequenced in a study of blood T cell repertoires in COVID-19. Turning to the study itself: PBMCs, B-cell-depleted T cells, or T cells provided the cDNA or gDNA that made up the material.

This CDR3 has 15 amino acids. After removal of 4 bases from V and 9 bases from J, the junction contained 5 bases not matched to a gene. The germline V gene has CDR1 LGHDT and CDR2 YNNKEL (reference sequence). Assay used: immunoSEQ multiplex PCR; TCRdb lists only in-frame clones, some missing. The table includes tens of thousands of clones, about 83% detected once. The rearrangement links TRBV3-1 (or the pseudogene TRBV3-2) to TRBJ2-1; 14 nucleotides align to TRBD2. The TCR comes from a human donor in a cohort sampled during active COVID-19. Sample: peripheral blood. The CDR3 region is CASSPGLAGVIEQFF. DNA of the CDR3: TGTGCCAGCAGCCCGGGACTAGCGGGAGTGATTGAGCAGTTCTTC.